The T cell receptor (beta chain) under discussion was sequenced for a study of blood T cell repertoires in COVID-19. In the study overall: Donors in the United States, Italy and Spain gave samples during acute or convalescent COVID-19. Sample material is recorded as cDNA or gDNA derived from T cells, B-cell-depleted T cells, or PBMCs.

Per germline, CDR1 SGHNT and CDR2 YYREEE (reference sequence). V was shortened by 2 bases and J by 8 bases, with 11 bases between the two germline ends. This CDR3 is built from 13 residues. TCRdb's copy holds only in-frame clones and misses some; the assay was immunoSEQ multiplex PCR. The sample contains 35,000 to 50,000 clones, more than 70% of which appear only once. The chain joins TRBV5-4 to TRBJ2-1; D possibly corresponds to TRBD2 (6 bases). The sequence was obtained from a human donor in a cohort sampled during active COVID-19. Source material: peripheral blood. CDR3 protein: CASSFAWGDEQFF. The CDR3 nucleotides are TGTGCCAGCAGCTTTGCATGGGGGGATGAGCAGTTCTTC. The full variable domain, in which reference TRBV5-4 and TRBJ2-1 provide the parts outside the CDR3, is ETGVTQSPTHLIKTRGQQVTLRCSSQSGHNTVSWYQQALGQGPQFIFQYYREEENGRGNFPPRFSGLQFPNYSSELNVNALELDDSALYLCASSFAWGDEQFFGPGTRLTVL.